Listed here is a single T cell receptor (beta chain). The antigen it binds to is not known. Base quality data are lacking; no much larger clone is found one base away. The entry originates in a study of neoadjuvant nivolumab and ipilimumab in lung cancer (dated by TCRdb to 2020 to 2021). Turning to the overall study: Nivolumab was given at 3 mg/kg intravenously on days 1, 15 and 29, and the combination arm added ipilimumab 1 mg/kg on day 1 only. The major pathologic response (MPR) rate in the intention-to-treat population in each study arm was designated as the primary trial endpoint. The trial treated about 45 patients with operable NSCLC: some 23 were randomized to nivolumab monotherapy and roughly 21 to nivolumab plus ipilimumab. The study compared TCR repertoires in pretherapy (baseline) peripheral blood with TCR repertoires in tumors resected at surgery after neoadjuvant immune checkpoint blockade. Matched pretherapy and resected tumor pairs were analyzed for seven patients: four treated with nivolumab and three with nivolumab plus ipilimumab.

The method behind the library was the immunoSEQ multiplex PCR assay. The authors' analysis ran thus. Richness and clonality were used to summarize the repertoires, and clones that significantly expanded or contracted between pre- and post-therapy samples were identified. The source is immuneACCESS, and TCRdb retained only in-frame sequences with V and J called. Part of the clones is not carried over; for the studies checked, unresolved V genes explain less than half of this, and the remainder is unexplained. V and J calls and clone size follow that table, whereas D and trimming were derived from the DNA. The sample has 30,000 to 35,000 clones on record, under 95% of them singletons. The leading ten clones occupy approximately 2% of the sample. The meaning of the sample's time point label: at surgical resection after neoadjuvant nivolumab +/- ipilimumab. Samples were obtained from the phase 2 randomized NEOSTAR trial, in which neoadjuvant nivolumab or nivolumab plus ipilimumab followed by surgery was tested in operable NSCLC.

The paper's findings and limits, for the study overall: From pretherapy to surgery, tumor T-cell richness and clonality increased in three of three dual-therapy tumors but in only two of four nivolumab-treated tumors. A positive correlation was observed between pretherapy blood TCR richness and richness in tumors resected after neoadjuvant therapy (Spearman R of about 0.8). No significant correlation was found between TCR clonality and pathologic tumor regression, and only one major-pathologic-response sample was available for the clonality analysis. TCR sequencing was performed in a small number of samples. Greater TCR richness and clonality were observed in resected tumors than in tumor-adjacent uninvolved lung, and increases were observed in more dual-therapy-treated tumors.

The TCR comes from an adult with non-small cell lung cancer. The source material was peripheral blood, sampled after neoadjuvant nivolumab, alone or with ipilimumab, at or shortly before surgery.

DNA sequence: TGTGCCAGCAGCTTTAGAGAAGTTGCAGATACGCAGTATTTT. The encoded protein is CASSFREVADTQYF. The chain couples TRBV7-9 to TRBJ2-3, with the D gene not clear enough to name. Relative to germline, V is 3 bases shorter and J is 4 bases shorter, with 11 bases between their ends. From the cysteine up to the phenylalanine, the CDR3 has a length of 14 residues. The sequence is cut down to CDR3 DNA, 42 bases in frame from base 1. The germline V gene (reference sequence) provides CDR1 SEHNR and CDR2 FQNEAQ.